This T cell receptor beta chain was sequenced during a study of cytomegalovirus exposure and HLA in healthy donors. Study in general: Unique TCRs from HLA-typed donors, some 85 million of them, were held in an early data release. Notes on the study in general: Per a later analysis, about 17,000 TCR beta sequences showed association with HLA alleles at 0.05 false discovery rate. As a later analysis showed, a missense DCLRE1C variant was linked to trimming of TCR beta V- and J-genes.

With 60 Vbeta and 13 Jbeta primers, the PCR was carried out. Only in-frame clones appear in the TCRdb table, and some are missing; sequencing was by immunoSEQ multiplex PCR. The repertoire has 95,000 to 100,000 clones, 65% to 80% of them found once; the top ten carry about 1.9%. The germline V gene encodes CDR1 LGHNA and CDR2 YNFKEQ. The CDR3 sequence is 14 residues long. V gave up 3 bases and J gave up 7 bases; unmatched junction bases: 9. Remarks on this clone: The antigen remains unidentified.

This TCR came from a woman aged 35 to 49 in good health and CMV-seronegative. The sample was PBMCs. The chain employs TRBV4-2 and TRBJ2-7; 7 bases align to TRBD2. CDR3 protein: CASSQPGRPGEQYF. The DNA of the CDR3 is TGTGCCAGCAGCCAGCCCGGGAGGCCGGGGGAGCAGTACTTC.